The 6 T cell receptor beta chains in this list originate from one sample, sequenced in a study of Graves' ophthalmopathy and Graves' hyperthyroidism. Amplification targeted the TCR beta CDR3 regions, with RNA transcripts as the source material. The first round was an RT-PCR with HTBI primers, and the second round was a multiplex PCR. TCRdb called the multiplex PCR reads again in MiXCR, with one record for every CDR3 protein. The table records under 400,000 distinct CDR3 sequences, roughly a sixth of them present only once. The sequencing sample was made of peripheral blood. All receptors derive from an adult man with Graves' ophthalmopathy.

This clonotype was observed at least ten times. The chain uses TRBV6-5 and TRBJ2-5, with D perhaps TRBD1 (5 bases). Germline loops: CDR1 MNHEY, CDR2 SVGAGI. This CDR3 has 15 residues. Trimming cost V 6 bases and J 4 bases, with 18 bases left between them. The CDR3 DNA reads TGTGCCAGCAGACACTCACAAGGGGTGAGAGAGACCCAGTACTTC. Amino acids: CASRHSQGVRETQYF.

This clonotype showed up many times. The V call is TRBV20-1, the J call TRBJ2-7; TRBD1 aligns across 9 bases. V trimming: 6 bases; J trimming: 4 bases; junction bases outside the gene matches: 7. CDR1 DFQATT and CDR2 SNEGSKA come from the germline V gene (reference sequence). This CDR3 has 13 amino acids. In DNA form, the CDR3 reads TGCAGTGCCACGGGACAGGGTGGGTACGAGCAGTACTTC. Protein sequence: CSATGQGGYEQYF.

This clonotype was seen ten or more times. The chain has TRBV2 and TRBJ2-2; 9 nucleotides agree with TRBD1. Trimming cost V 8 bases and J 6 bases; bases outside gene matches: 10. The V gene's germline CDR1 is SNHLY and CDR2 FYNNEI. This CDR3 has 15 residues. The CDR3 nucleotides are TGTGCCAGCGGGGGATGGGACAGGGTGGCCGGGGAGCTGTTTTTT. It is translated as CASGGWDRVAGELFF.

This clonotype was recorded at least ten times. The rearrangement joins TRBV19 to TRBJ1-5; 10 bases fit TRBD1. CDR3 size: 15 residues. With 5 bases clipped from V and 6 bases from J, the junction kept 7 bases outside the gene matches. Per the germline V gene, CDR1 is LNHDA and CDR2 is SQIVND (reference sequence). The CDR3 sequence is CASSLPGTGVQPQHF. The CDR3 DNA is TGTGCCAGTAGTTTACCCGGGACAGGGGTTCAGCCCCAGCATTTT.

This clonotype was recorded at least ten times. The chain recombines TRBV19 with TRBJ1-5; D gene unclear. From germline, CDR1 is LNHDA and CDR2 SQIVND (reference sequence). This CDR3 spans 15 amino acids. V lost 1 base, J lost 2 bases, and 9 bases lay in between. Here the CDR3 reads CASSIADRGNQPQHF. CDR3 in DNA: TGTGCCAGTAGTATAGCGGATAGGGGCAATCAGCCCCAGCATTTT.

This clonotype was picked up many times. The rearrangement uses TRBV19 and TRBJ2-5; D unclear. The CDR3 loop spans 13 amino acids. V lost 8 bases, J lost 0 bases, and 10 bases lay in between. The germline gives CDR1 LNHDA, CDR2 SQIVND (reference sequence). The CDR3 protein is CASWSWYQETQYF. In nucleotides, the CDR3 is TGTGCCAGTTGGAGTTGGTACCAAGAGACCCAGTACTTC.